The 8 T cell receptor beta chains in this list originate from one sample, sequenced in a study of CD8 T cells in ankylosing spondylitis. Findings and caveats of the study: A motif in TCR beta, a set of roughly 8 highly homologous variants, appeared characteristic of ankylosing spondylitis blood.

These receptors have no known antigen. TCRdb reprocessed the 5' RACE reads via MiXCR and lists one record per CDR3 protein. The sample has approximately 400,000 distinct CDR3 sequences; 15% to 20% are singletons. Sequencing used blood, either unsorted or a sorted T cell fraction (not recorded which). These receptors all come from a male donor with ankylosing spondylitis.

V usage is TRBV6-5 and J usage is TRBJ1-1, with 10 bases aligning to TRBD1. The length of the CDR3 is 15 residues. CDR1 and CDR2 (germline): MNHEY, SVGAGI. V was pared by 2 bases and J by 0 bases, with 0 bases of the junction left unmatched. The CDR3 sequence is CASSYGTGVNTEAFF. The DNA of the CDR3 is TGTGCCAGCAGTTACGGGACAGGGGTGAACACTGAAGCTTTCTTT.

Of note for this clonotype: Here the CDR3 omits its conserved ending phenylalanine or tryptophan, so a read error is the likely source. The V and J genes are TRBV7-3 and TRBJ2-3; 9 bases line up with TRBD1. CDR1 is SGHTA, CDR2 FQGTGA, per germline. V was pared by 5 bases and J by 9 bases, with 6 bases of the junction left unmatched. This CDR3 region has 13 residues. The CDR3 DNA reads TGTGCCAGCAGCACACGGGGACAGGGAACGCAGTATCTT. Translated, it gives CASSTRGQGTQYL.

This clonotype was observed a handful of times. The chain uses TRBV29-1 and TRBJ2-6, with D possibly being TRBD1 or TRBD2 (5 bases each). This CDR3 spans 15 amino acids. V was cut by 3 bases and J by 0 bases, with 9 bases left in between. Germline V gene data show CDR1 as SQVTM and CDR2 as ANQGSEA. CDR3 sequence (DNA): TGCAGCGTTGAGGGGGTCCCCTCTGGGGCCAACGTCCTGACTTTC. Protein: CSVEGVPSGANVLTF.

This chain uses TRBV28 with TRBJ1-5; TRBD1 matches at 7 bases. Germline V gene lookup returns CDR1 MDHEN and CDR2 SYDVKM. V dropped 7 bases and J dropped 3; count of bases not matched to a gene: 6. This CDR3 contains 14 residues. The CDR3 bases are TGTGCCAGCACCGGAACAGGGGACAATCAGCCCCAGCATTTT. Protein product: CASTGTGDNQPQHF.

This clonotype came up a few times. CDR3 nucleotide sequence: TGTGCCAGCAATCCTATGGGTTCAGATACGCAGTATTTT. Its translation is CASNPMGSDTQYF. The gene calls are TRBV5-5 and TRBJ2-3; no reliable D call. Germline V lookup: CDR1 SGHKS, CDR2 YYEKEE (reference sequence). With 6 bases removed from V and 4 bases from J, the gap between germline ends came to 12 bases. This CDR3 has 13 amino acids.

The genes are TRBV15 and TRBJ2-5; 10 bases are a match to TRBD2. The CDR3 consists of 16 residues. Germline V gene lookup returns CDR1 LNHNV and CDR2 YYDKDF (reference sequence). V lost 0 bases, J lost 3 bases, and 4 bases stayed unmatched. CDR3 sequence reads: CATSRDLLAGEETQYF. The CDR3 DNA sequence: TGTGCCACCAGCAGAGATCTGCTAGCGGGGGAAGAGACCCAGTACTTC.

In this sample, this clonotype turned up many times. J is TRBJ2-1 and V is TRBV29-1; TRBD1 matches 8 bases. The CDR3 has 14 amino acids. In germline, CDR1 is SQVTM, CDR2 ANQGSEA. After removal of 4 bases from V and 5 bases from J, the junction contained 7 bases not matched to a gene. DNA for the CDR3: TGCAGCGTTGGATACAGGGGGATGGACAATGAGCAGTTCTTC. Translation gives CSVGYRGMDNEQFF.

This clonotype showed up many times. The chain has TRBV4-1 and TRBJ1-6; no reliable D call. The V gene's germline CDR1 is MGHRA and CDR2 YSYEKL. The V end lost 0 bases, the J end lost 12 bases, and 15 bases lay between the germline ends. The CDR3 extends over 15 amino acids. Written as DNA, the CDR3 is TGCGCCAGCAGCCAAGAGGTCGGGGAGGCGGGACCCCTCCACTTT. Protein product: CASSQEVGEAGPLHF.